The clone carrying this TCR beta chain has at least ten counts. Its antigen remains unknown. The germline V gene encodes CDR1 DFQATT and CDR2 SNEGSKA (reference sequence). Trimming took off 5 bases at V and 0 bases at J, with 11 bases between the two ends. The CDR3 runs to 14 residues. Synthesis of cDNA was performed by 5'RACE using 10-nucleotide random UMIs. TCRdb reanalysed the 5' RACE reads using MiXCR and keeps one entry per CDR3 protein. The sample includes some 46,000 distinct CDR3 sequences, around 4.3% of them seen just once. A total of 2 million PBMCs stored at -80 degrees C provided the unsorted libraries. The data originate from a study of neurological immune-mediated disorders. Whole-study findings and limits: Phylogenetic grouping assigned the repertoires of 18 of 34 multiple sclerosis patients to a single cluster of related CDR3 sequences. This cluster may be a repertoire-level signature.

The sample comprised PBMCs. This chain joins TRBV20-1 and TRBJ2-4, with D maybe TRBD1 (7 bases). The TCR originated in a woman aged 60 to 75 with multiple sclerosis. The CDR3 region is CSAPRGVAKNIQYF. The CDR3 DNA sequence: TGCAGTGCTCCCAGGGGGGTAGCCAAAAACATTCAGTACTTC.